This TCR beta chain was captured by sequencing in a study of cytomegalovirus exposure and HLA in healthy donors. The CDR3 has 11 amino acids. The V end was cut by 3 bases, the J end by 13 bases, with 7 bases between. Germline lookup yields CDR1 MGHRA and CDR2 YSYEKL. It was with 60 Vbeta and 13 Jbeta primers that the PCR ran. The table came from immunoSEQ multiplex PCR; TCRdb's copy has only in-frame clones and leaves some out. The sample has about 120,000 clones, 60% to 85% seen once. The TCR sequence derives from a middle-aged woman in good health and CMV-seropositive. V gene TRBV4-1 combines with J gene TRBJ1-6; D remains ambiguous. Sequenced material: PBMCs. The CDR3 is CASSHGTPLHF. CDR3 DNA: TGCGCCAGCAGCCACGGTACGCCCCTCCACTTT.